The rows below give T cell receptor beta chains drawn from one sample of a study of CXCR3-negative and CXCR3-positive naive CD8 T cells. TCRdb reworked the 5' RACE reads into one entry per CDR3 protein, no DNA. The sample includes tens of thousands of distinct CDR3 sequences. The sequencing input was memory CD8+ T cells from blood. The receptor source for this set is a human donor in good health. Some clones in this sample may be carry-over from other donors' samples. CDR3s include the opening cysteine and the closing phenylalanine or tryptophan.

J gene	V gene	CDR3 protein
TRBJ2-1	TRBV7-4	CASSTTSGSSYNEQFF
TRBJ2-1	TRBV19	CASSIVGHPLNEQFF
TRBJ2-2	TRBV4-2	CASSQVTSGGASNTGELFF
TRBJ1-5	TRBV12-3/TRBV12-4	CASSLPPAGADQPQHF
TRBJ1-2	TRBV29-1	CSAEGLNYGYTF
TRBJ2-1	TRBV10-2	CASSESRWQPTGEQFF
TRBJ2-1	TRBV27	CASSPSYNEQFF
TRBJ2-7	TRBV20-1	CSAADRGLEEQYF
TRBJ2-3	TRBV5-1	CASSFDGYTDTQYF
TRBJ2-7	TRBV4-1	CASSQDRDTSYEQYF
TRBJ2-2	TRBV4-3	CASRYTEAGGNTGELFF
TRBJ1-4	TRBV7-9	CASSLSHRVANEKLFF
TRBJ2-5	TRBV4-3	CASSKGGSGQETQYF
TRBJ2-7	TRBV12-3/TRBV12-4	CASSLGFSIPYEQYF
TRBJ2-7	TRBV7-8	CASSLDRGLGYEQYF
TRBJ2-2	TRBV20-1	CSARDEGANTGELFF
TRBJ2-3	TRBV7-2	CASSLDSTDTQYF
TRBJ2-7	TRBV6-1	CASSEAPGNGAYEQYF
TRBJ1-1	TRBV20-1	CSGLLGNTEAFF
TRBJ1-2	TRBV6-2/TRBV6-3	CASRTDRSSNYGYTF
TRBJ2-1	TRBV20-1	CSAPGLAGGPLVEQFF
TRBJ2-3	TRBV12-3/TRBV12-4	CASRSRLAGGARADTQYF
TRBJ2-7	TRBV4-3	CASSQEIAGAYEQYF
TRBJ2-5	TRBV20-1	CSAGTGRDQETQYF
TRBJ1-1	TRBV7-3	CASSSFMNTEAFF
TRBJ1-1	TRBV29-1	CSVGWTADTEAFF